The next 31 T cell receptor beta chains were all read from a single sample in a study of lung T cells in sarcoidosis with Löfgren's syndrome. TCRdb called the reads again in MiXCR, with one record for every CDR3 protein. The table has 60,000 to 70,000 distinct CDR3 sequences, around 20% seen once. The sequenced sample consisted of CD4+ T cells from PBMCs. These receptors originate from a human donor with sarcoidosis (Löfgren's syndrome or another form), or a control subject (not recorded which).

This clonotype was seen at least ten times. The rearrangement joins TRBV28 to TRBJ1-1; TRBD1 matches at 8 bases. This CDR3 has 16 amino acids. J gave up 1 base and V 4 bases, and 8 bases lay outside the gene matches. Germline V gene lookup returns CDR1 MDHEN and CDR2 SYDVKM. The CDR3, as DNA: TGTGCCAGCAGTTCAGGGGGCGCGAGGCCGAACACTGAAGCTTTCTTT. This sequence encodes CASSSGGARPNTEAFF.

This clonotype has just a few counts. This rearrangement joins TRBV5-1 to TRBJ2-5; D could derive from TRBD1 or TRBD2 (6 bases each). Germline V gives CDR1 SGHRS, CDR2 YFSETQ. The CDR3 totals 14 residues. V dropped 7 bases and J dropped 5 bases, with 18 bases sitting between them. CDR3 in amino acids: CASGTGGPGETQYF. CDR3 bases: TGCGCCAGCGGGACTGGGGGGCCAGGCGAGACCCAGTACTTC.

This clonotype has a count of ten or more. V is TRBV27 and J is TRBJ2-7; D unresolved. The CDR3 covers 16 residues. CDR1 and CDR2 (germline): MNHEY, SMNVEV (reference sequence). V lost 5 bases to trimming and J lost 2 bases, with 19 bases between them. Written as DNA, the CDR3 is TGTGCCAGCAGTACGACGCAGGTTAGCCTAGCCTACGAGCAGTACTTC. Its translation: CASSTTQVSLAYEQYF.

The J gene is TRBJ2-3, the V gene TRBV7-3; D not certain. Germline CDR1 and CDR2: SGHTA and FQGTGA. V was shortened by 9 bases and J by 2 bases, with 15 bases between the two germline ends. The CDR3 runs to 14 residues. CDR3 in DNA: TGTGCCAGTCTCAGACTCACACCCACAGATACGCAGTATTTT. Protein product: CASLRLTPTDTQYF.

This clonotype was detected a few times. The chain is built from TRBV5-1 and TRBJ2-1; a possible D gene is TRBD2 (5 bases). Germline values: CDR1 SGHRS, CDR2 YFSETQ. Trimming took 5 bases from V and 7 from J, leaving 22 bases between them. The CDR3 extends over 16 amino acids. CDR3 bases: TGCGCCAGCAGTGAGAACGGGCTACGACGGAGGAATGAGCAGTTCTTC. It codes for CASSENGLRRRNEQFF.

This clonotype came up many times. The chain uses TRBV20-1 and TRBJ1-2, with D uncertain. CDR1 and CDR2 from the germline V gene are DFQATT and SNEGSKA (reference sequence). Trimming took 0 bases from V and 6 from J, leaving 8 bases between them. The CDR3 has 12 residues. The CDR3 region is CSARDRPDGYTF. DNA of the CDR3: TGCAGTGCTAGAGATAGGCCGGATGGCTACACCTTC.

Only a few counts were recorded for this clonotype. This chain connects TRBV4-2 to TRBJ2-5; 8 bases agree with TRBD2. The CDR3 spans 14 residues. Germline V CDR1 and CDR2: LGHNA, YNFKEQ. Unmatched junction bases numbered 4, after V lost 6 bases and J lost 1 base. In DNA, the CDR3 is TGTGCCAGCAGTTCCAGCGGGGGCCAAGAGACCCAGTACTTC. Its protein is CASSSSGGQETQYF.

This clonotype was found many times. V usage is TRBV24-1 and J usage is TRBJ1-1; possibly TRBD1 for D (5 bases). The length of the CDR3 is 13 residues. Between the trimmed V and J ends, which lost 7 bases and 2 bases, there was a span of 10 bases. CDR1 and CDR2 (germline): KGHDR, SFDVKD. CDR3 DNA sequence: TGTGCCACCAGGGGACGGACCAACACTGAAGCTTTCTTT. Translated, it gives CATRGRTNTEAFF.

This clonotype was counted ten times or more. The J gene is TRBJ1-5, the V gene TRBV7-9; the D is unclear. Germline V lookup: CDR1 SEHNR, CDR2 FQNEAQ (reference sequence). The CDR3 runs to 13 residues. Trimming took off 2 bases at V and 5 bases at J, with 7 bases between the two ends. DNA of the CDR3: TGTGCCAGCAGCTTAACAGAACATCAGCCCCAGCATTTT. Translated: CASSLTEHQPQHF.

This clonotype was observed a handful of times. V usage is TRBV18 and J usage is TRBJ2-7, with 10 bases lining up with TRBD2. The V segment lost 3 bases and the J segment 0 bases; nucleotides outside the gene matches: 5. CDR1 and CDR2 from the germline V gene are KGHSH and LQKENI. CDR3 length: 16 residues. The CDR3 DNA sequence: TGTGCCAGCTCACCCCTAACTAGCGGGGCCTCCTACGAGCAGTACTTC. Its protein is CASSPLTSGASYEQYF.

The V gene is TRBV2, the J gene TRBJ2-7; D is perhaps TRBD1 (6 bases). Trimming took 4 bases from V and 6 from J, leaving 16 bases between them. There are 14 residues in the CDR3. Per germline, CDR1 SNHLY and CDR2 FYNNEI. Written as DNA, the CDR3 is TGTGCCAGCAGTGTAGGGAACAGGGCTTTCGAGCAGTACTTC. This codes for CASSVGNRAFEQYF.

This clonotype showed up many times. The CDR3 nucleotides are TGTGCCAGCATCGGGGGGACGGGCAATCAGCCCCAGCATTTT. Translated: CASIGGTGNQPQHF. This chain joins TRBV28 and TRBJ1-5, with D possibly being TRBD1 (5 bases). The length of the CDR3 is 14 residues. V shed 7 bases and J shed 2 bases, with 12 bases lying between them. Germline V gene data show CDR1 as MDHEN and CDR2 as SYDVKM.

The rearrangement uses TRBV7-2 and TRBJ2-5; TRBD1 agrees at 7 bases. Germline loops: CDR1 SGHTA, CDR2 FQGNSA. V was clipped by 5 bases and J by 2 bases; unmatched bases: 5. This CDR3 has 14 amino acids. CDR3 in amino acids: CASSPHRGQETQYF. In nucleotides, the CDR3 is TGTGCCAGCAGCCCGCACAGGGGACAAGAGACCCAGTACTTC.

The chain combines TRBV6-1 with TRBJ2-5; TRBD2 matches 12 bases. The germline gives CDR1 MNHNS, CDR2 SASEGT. The J segment lost 2 bases and the V segment lost 5 bases, leaving 6 bases of the junction unmatched. The CDR3 runs 16 residues. In DNA form, the CDR3 reads TGTGCCAGCAGTTCACTGGGACTAGCGGGTCAAGAGACCCAGTACTTC. Amino acids: CASSSLGLAGQETQYF.

Regarding this clonotype: Relative to the germline gene, one junction end is altered; a read error may explain this. This sequence joins TRBV28 and TRBJ2-6; maybe TRBD1 (6 bases). This CDR3 is 16 amino acids long. CDR1 is MDHEN and CDR2 is SYDVKM in the germline V gene. The CDR3 region has the DNA TGTGCCAGCAGTTCCCTCCCAGGGGCTGGGGCCATCGTCCTGACTTTC. Encoded protein: CASSSLPGAGAIVLTF.

V is TRBV11-2 and J is TRBJ2-1, with 7 bases aligning to TRBD2. The CDR3 totals 16 residues. Per the germline V gene, CDR1 is SGHAT and CDR2 is FQNNGV. Losses at the gene ends were 2 bases for V and 1 base for J; bases not matched to a gene: 5. Here the CDR3 reads CASSLYGEGSYNEQFF. In DNA, the CDR3 is TGTGCCAGCAGCTTATACGGGGAGGGATCCTACAATGAGCAGTTCTTC.

Points on this clonotype: An end of the junction does not agree with germline; a read error may underlie this. The V gene is TRBV11-2, the J gene TRBJ2-1; the D is unclear. In germline, CDR1 is SGHAT, CDR2 FQNNGV. This CDR3 spans 13 amino acids. The CDR3 reads CASSLGHYNKQFF. The CDR3 DNA reads TGTGCCAGCAGCTTAGGACACTACAATAAGCAGTTCTTC.

The rearrangement links TRBV4-1 to TRBJ2-4; D ambiguous. The CDR3 runs 19 residues. V lost 3 bases and J 1 base, leaving 22 bases between the germline ends. In germline, CDR1 is MGHRA, CDR2 YSYEKL. CDR3 DNA: TGCGCCAGCAGCCACCTAGGAGTACCGGACGGAATGGCCAAAAACATTCAGTACTTC. Amino acid sequence: CASSHLGVPDGMAKNIQYF.

This chain uses TRBV12-3 or TRBV12-4 with TRBJ1-1, with 9 bases aligning to TRBD1. J lost 0 bases, V lost 6 bases, and 5 bases had no gene match. The CDR3 covers 15 residues. Here the CDR3 reads CASRDRGGMNTEAFF. DNA for the CDR3: TGTGCCAGCAGGGACAGGGGCGGCATGAACACTGAAGCTTTCTTT.

This clonotype was detected many times. This rearrangement joins TRBV2 to TRBJ1-6; D unclear. The germline V gene encodes CDR1 SNHLY and CDR2 FYNNEI. Between the trimmed V and J ends, which lost 1 base and 6 bases, there was a span of 7 bases. The CDR3 runs to 14 residues. The CDR3 is CASSEGGGNSPLHF. CDR3 coding DNA: TGTGCCAGCAGTGAAGGCGGCGGTAATTCACCCCTCCACTTT.

This clonotype turned up a few times. The chain joins TRBV19 to TRBJ1-3; the match to TRBD1 covers 7 bases. From germline, CDR1 is LNHDA and CDR2 SQIVND (reference sequence). The trim removed 9 bases at V and 0 bases at J, leaving 5 bases unmatched. The CDR3 sequence is 14 residues long. The chain's CDR3 is CASMDRSSGNTIYF. DNA of the CDR3: TGTGCCAGCATGGACAGGAGCTCTGGAAACACCATATATTTT.

This clonotype was picked up many times. The chain employs TRBV28 and TRBJ1-1; weak D call: TRBD1 (6 bases). Trimming left V 6 bases short and J 5 bases short, with 16 bases between. Germline V CDR1 and CDR2: MDHEN, SYDVKM. The CDR3 is 14 residues long. The CDR3 DNA follows: TGTGCCAGCAGCTTCCTTACAGGGAATACTGAAGCTTTCTTT. Its protein product is CASSFLTGNTEAFF.

This clonotype was counted a few times. The chain is built from TRBV18 and TRBJ2-3; 7 positions match TRBD1. Germline CDR1 and CDR2: KGHSH and LQKENI. This CDR3 has 14 residues. V lost 5 bases to trimming and J lost 4 bases; unmatched junction nucleotides: 6. DNA for the CDR3: TGTGCCAGCTCATCACAGGGGAGTGCAGATACGCAGTATTTT. Protein: CASSSQGSADTQYF.

The sample holds many counts of this clonotype. The chain recombines TRBV6-6 with TRBJ2-5; D may be TRBD1 (6 bases). The CDR3 length is 17 residues. CDR1 is MNHNY and CDR2 is SVGAGI in the germline V gene (reference sequence). V dropped 2 bases and J dropped 2 bases, with 18 bases sitting between them. The CDR3 DNA reads TGTGCCAGCAGTTACGGGATTCGACAGGACACACAAGAGACCCAGTACTTC. This gives the protein CASSYGIRQDTQETQYF.

Comment on this clonotype: A much larger clone is a single base away; this may be a read error. The chain is built from TRBV27 and TRBJ1-1, with D unresolved. Germline V CDR1 and CDR2: MNHEY, SMNVEV (reference sequence). The germline V and J ends were trimmed by 3 bases and 3 bases, with 11 bases remaining between them. The CDR3 has 14 residues. The CDR3 DNA reads TGTGCCAGCAGTTTTTCCACTGGGGACACTGAAGCTTTCTTT. Protein product: CASSFSTGDTEAFF.

At least ten counts were recorded for this clonotype. The chain combines TRBV12-3 or TRBV12-4 with TRBJ1-1; D might be TRBD1 (6 bases). The CDR3 length is 14 residues. V lost 6 bases to trimming and J lost 5 bases, with 16 bases between them. In DNA form, the CDR3 reads TGTGCCAGCAGAGAGGGGGGGCGCGAGACTGAAGCTTTCTTT. The encoded protein is CASREGGRETEAFF.

The chain combines TRBV20-1 with TRBJ1-2, with D unclear. Trimming shortened V by 5 bases and J by 7 bases, and 17 bases separated the two germline ends. CDR1 and CDR2 from the germline V gene are DFQATT and SNEGSKA (reference sequence). The CDR3 spans 13 residues. CDR3 DNA sequence: TGCAGTGCTCCAGTAGGGCTCCTGTGTGGCTACACCTTC. Encoded protein: CSAPVGLLCGYTF.

In this sample, this clonotype turned up a few times. A clone one base away is much larger, so this may be a read error. The chain combines TRBV27 with TRBJ1-1; 7 bases fit TRBD1. CDR3 size: 14 residues. From germline, CDR1 is MNHEY and CDR2 SMNVEV (reference sequence). The CDR3 DNA follows: TGTGCCAGCAGTTCTGGACAGGTTAACACTGGAGCTTTCTTT. Amino acid sequence: CASSSGQVNTGAFF.

This clonotype was seen repeatedly, ten times or more. The chain employs TRBV20-1 and TRBJ1-5, with 12 bases identical to TRBD1. This CDR3 region has 16 residues. CDR1 and CDR2 from the germline V gene are DFQATT and SNEGSKA (reference sequence). The J segment lost 2 bases and the V segment lost 6 bases, leaving 8 bases of the junction unmatched. This chain's CDR3 is CSATGTGGWGNQPQHF. CDR3 DNA sequence: TGCAGTGCAACCGGGACAGGGGGCTGGGGCAATCAGCCCCAGCATTTT.

The chain combines TRBV18 with TRBJ1-1; D is unclear. The CDR3 sequence is 15 residues long. Germline V gives CDR1 KGHSH, CDR2 LQKENI. The V gene lost 4 bases and the J gene lost 3 bases, with 15 bases spanning the gap. As DNA, the CDR3 is TGTGCCAGCTCACGGACGGGGAACGATGACACTGAAGCTTTCTTT. Amino acid sequence: CASSRTGNDDTEAFF.

This clonotype was picked up many times. The chain has TRBV4-1 and TRBJ1-5; 10 bases line up with TRBD1. With V trimmed by 3 bases and J by 5 bases, 16 bases remained unmatched. In germline, CDR1 is MGHRA, CDR2 YSYEKL. This CDR3 has 19 amino acids. CDR3 coding DNA: TGCGCCAGCAGCCAGAGGATAAAAACCGGGACAGGGGATCATCAGCCCCAGCATTTT. Translation gives CASSQRIKTGTGDHQPQHF.